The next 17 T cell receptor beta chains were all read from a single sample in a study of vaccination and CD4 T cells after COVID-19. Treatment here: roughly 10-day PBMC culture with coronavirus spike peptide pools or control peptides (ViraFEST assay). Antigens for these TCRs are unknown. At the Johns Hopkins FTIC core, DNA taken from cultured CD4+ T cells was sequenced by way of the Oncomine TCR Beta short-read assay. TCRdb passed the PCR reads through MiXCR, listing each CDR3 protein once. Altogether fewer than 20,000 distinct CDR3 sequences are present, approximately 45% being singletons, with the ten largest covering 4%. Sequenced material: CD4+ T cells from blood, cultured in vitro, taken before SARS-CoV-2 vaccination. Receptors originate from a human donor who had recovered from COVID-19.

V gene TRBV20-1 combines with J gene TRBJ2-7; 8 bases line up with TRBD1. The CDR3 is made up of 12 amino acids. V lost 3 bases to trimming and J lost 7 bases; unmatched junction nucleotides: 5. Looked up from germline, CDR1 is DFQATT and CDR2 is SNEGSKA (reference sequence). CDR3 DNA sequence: TGCAGTGCTAGCCAGGGGGCGGAGGAGCAGTACTTC. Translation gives CSASQGAEEQYF.

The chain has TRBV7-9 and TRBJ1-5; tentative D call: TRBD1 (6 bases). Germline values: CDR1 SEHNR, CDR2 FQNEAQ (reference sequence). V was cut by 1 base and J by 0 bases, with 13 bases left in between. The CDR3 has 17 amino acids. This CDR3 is CASSLGTTGYSNQPQHF. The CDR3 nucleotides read TGTGCCAGCAGCTTAGGAACGACAGGTTATAGCAATCAGCCCCAGCATTTT.

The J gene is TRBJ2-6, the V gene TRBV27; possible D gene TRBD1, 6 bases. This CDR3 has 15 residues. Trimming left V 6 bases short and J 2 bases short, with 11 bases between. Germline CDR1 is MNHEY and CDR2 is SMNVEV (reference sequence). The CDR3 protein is CASRPRGAGANVLTF. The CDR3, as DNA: TGTGCCAGCAGACCCAGGGGTGCTGGGGCCAACGTCCTGACTTTC.

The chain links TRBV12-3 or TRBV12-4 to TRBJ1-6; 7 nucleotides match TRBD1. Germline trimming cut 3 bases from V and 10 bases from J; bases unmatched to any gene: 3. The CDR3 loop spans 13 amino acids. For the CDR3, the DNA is TGTGCCAGCAGTTTCGACAGGGAATCACCCCTCCACTTT. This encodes CASSFDRESPLHF.

The CDR3 is CASSWVKGLYGYTF. Written as DNA, the CDR3 is TGTGCCAGCAGCTGGGTGAAGGGGCTCTATGGCTACACCTTC. The chain recombines TRBV7-3 with TRBJ1-2, with a possible D match to TRBD1 (5 bases). This CDR3 has 14 amino acids. V lost 4 bases and J lost 4, with 13 bases in between. Germline CDR1 SGHTA, CDR2 FQGTGA.

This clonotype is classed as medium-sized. CDR3 DNA sequence: TGCAGTGCTTTAAGTCAGGGCCGCTATGGCTACACCTTC. The encoded protein is CSALSQGRYGYTF. The chain carries TRBV20-1 and TRBJ1-2; TRBD1 might be the D (5 bases). The CDR3 runs 13 residues. Trimming pared 5 bases from V and 4 bases from J, leaving 14 bases between. CDR1 is DFQATT, CDR2 SNEGSKA, per germline (reference sequence).

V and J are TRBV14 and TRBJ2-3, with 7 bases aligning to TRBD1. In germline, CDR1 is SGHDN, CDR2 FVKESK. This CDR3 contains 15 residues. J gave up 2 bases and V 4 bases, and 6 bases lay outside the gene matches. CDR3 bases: TGTGCCAGCAGCCGAATGGGGACAGTCACAGATACGCAGTATTTT. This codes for CASSRMGTVTDTQYF.

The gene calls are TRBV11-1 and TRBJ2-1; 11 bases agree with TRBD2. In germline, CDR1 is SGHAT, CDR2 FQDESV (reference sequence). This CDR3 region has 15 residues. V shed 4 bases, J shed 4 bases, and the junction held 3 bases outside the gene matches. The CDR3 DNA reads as TGTGCCAGCAGCTGGGGACTAGCGGCATACAATGAGCAGTTCTTC. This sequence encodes CASSWGLAAYNEQFF.

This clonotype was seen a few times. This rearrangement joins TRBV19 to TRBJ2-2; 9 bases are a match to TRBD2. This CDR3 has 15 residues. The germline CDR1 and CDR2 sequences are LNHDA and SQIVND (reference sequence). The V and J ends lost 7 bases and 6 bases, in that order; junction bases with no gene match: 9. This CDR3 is CASTPWRGGSGELFF. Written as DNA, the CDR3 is TGTGCCAGTACTCCCTGGCGGGGGGGGTCCGGGGAGCTGTTTTTT.

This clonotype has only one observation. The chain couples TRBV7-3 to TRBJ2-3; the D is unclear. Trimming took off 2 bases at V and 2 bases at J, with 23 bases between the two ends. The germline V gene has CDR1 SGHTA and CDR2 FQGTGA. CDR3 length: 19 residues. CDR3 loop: CASSLVESGPVDSTDTQYF. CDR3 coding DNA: TGTGCCAGCAGCTTAGTCGAATCGGGCCCCGTCGACTCCACAGATACGCAGTATTTT.

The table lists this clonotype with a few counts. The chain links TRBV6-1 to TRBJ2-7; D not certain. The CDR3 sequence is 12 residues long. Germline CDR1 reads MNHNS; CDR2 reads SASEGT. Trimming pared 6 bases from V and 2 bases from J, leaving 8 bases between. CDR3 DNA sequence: TGTGCCAGCAGCCCATCCCCCTACGAGCAGTACTTC. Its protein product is CASSPSPYEQYF.

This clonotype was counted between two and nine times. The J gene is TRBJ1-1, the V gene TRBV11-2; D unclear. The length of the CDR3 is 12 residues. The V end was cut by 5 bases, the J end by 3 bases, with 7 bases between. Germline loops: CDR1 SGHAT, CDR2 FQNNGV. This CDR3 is CASSPRDTEAFF. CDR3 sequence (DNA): TGTGCCAGCAGCCCTAGGGACACTGAAGCTTTCTTT.

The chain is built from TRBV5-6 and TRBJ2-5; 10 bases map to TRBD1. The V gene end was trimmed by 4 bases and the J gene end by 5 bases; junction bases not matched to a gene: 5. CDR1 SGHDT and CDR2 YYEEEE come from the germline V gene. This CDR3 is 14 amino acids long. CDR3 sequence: CASSPTGGLETQYF. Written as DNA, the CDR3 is TGTGCCAGCAGCCCGACAGGGGGCTTGGAGACCCAGTACTTC.

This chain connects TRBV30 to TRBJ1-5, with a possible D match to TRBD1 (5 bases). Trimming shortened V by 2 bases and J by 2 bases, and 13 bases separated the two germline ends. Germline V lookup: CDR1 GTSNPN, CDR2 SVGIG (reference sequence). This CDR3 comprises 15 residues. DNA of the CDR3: TGTGCCTGGAGTCCCCACGTGGGGGGCAATCAGCCCCAGCATTTT. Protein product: CAWSPHVGGNQPQHF.

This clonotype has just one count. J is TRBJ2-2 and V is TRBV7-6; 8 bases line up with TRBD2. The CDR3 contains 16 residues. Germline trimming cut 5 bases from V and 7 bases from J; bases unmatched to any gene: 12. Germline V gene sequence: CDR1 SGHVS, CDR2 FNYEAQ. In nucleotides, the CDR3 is TGTGCCAGCAGCCGATCGACTTTCCTAGCGGGCGGGGAGCTGTTTTTT. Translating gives CASSRSTFLAGGELFF.

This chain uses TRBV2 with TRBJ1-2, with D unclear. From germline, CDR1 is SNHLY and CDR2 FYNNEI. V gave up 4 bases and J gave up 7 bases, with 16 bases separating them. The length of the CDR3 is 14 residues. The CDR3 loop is CASSASSPDSGYTF. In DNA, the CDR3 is TGTGCCAGCAGTGCTAGCAGCCCGGACTCTGGCTACACCTTC.

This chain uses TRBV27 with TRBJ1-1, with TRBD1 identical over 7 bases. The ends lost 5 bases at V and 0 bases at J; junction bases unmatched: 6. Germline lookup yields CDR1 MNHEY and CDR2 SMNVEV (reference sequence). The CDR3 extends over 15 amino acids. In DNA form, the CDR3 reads TGTGCCAGCAGTCCCACGACAGGGATGAACACTGAAGCTTTCTTT. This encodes CASSPTTGMNTEAFF.